Reported below is one TCR beta chain. Its antigen is unidentified. Germline V gene sequence: CDR1 SGHNT, CDR2 YENEEA. The CDR3 has 15 residues. Trimming stripped 5 bases from V and 7 bases from J, with 20 bases between. This specimen comes from a study of cytomegalovirus exposure and HLA in healthy donors. Primers for the PCR totalled 60 Vbeta and 13 Jbeta. Some clones are missing from TCRdb's copy, which holds only in-frame ones; the method was immunoSEQ multiplex PCR. The data show 150,000 to 200,000 clones, 70% to 90% seen once. Broader study findings: A later examination showed that TCR association rates differed by HLA locus, with DRB1 most and HLA-C fewest.

This sequence originates from a male donor in good health and CMV-seronegative. Source material: PBMCs. This chain links TRBV11-3 with TRBJ1-1; tentatively, D is TRBD1 (6 bases). The CDR3 region has the DNA TGTGCCAGCAGCCCTTATGGGGCAGGGGCGGTTGAAGCTTTCTTT. Protein: CASSPYGAGAVEAFF. Full variable domain (missing parts from reference TRBV11-3 and TRBJ1-1): EAGVVQSPRYKIIEKKQPVAFWCNPISGHNTLYWYLQNLGQGPELLIRYENEEAVDDSQLPKDRFSAERLKGVDSTLKIQPAELGDSAVYLCASSPYGAGAVEAFFGQGTRLTVV.